The 12 T cell receptor beta chains below come from one sample, sequenced in a study of blood T cell repertoires in COVID-19. The data were produced by immunoSEQ multiplex PCR, yet TCRdb's version contains in-frame clones alone and is incomplete. Found here are about 310,000 clones, 85% of them singletons; the top ten hold 1.9%. Sequenced: PBMCs or T cells enriched from blood (not recorded which). Receptors originate from a woman in her thirties who had been exposed to COVID-19.

The chain employs TRBV28 and TRBJ1-2; D gene unclear. Germline CDR1 is MDHEN and CDR2 is SYDVKM. This CDR3 is built from 13 residues. V shed 6 bases and J shed 3 bases, with 11 bases lying between them. This chain's CDR3 is CASRIGIDYGYTF. The CDR3, as DNA: TGTGCCAGCAGGATCGGGATTGACTATGGCTACACCTTC.

The chain recombines TRBV27 with TRBJ1-2, with TRBD1 matching 9 bases. V gave up 7 bases and J gave up 6 bases; unmatched junction bases: 12. Germline V CDR1 and CDR2: MNHEY, SMNVEV (reference sequence). This CDR3 has 15 amino acids. In DNA form, the CDR3 reads TGTGCCAGCAAGTTTGGGGCGGACAGGGGAAATGGCTACACCTTC. Its translation: CASKFGADRGNGYTF.

This clone occurred once. The V call is TRBV28, the J call TRBJ1-2; perhaps TRBD1 as D (5 bases). With 5 bases removed from V and 4 bases from J, the gap between germline ends came to 11 bases. Germline loops: CDR1 MDHEN, CDR2 SYDVKM. The CDR3 length is 13 residues. In DNA, the CDR3 is TGTGCCAGCAGTCTCGGGAGGGGCTATGGCTACACCTTC. It specifies CASSLGRGYGYTF.

The V and J genes are TRBV19 and TRBJ1-2, with TRBD1 matching over 11 bases. J was trimmed by 3 bases and V by 7 bases; bases with no gene match: 7. The length of the CDR3 is 15 residues. Germline CDR1 LNHDA, CDR2 SQIVND (reference sequence). Written as DNA, the CDR3 is TGTGCCAGTACCCCTGGGACAGGGGGACACTATGGCTACACCTTC. It translates to CASTPGTGGHYGYTF.

The count of this clone is one. The chain uses TRBV24-1 and TRBJ1-2; D possibly corresponds to TRBD1 (5 bases). The CDR3 loop spans 14 amino acids. Germline V gene data show CDR1 as KGHDR and CDR2 as SFDVKD. Trimming left V 1 base short and J 3 bases short, with 8 bases between. The CDR3 region is CATSDLSRDYGYTF. The CDR3 DNA is TGTGCCACCAGTGATTTAAGCAGGGACTATGGCTACACCTTC.

The rearrangement uses TRBV28 and TRBJ1-2; 7 nucleotides align to TRBD1. The CDR3 loop spans 14 amino acids. V trimming: 4 bases; J trimming: 8 bases; junction bases outside the gene matches: 10. The germline V gene has CDR1 MDHEN and CDR2 SYDVKM. DNA for the CDR3: TGTGCCAGCAGTTACTCAGGGGGGTCTGGAGGCTACACCTTC. Its protein is CASSYSGGSGGYTF.

The chain is built from TRBV10-1 and TRBJ2-3; 10 nucleotides match TRBD2. The CDR3 runs to 15 residues. Unmatched junction bases numbered 8, after V lost 2 bases and J lost 9 bases. Germline lookup yields CDR1 WNHNN and CDR2 SYGVQD (reference sequence). For the CDR3, the DNA is TGCGCCAGCAGTGAGACTAGCGGGGCCCCCGCGACGCAGTATTTT. Its protein is CASSETSGAPATQYF.

In its sample, this clone was seen a few times. The J gene is TRBJ1-5, the V gene TRBV27; 9 bases map to TRBD1. V lost 2 bases to trimming and J lost 2 bases; unmatched junction nucleotides: 4. Germline-derived CDR1 and CDR2 are MNHEY and SMNVEV (reference sequence). The CDR3 extends over 16 amino acids. The CDR3: CASSLGRTGGNQPQHF. The DNA of the CDR3 is TGTGCCAGCAGTTTAGGGCGGACAGGGGGCAATCAGCCCCAGCATTTT.

The V call is TRBV5-1, the J call TRBJ1-1; tentative D call: TRBD1 (5 bases). With 0 bases removed from V and 5 bases from J, the gap between germline ends came to 14 bases. The CDR3 spans 15 residues. In germline, CDR1 is SGHRS, CDR2 YFSETQ. CDR3 nucleotides: TGCGCCAGCAGCTTGGAGGCGAGTAGGGGTACTGAAGCTTTCTTT. This sequence encodes CASSLEASRGTEAFF. The variable domain in full, with the rest retrieved from reference TRBV5-1 and TRBJ1-1, is KAGVTQTPRYLIKTRGQQVTLSCSPISGHRSVSWYQQTPGQGLQFLFEYFSETQRNKGNFPGRFSGRQFSNSRSEMNVSTLELGDSALYLCASSLEASRGTEAFFGQGTRLTVV.

The chain recombines TRBV10-3 with TRBJ2-5, with D possibly TRBD2 on 5 matching bases. The V gene's germline CDR1 is ENHRY and CDR2 SYGVKD. V gave up 4 bases and J gave up 2 bases, with 8 bases separating them. The CDR3 consists of 13 residues. The CDR3 loop reads CAISGTSQETQYF. Written as DNA, the CDR3 is TGTGCCATCAGTGGGACTTCTCAAGAGACCCAGTACTTC.

The chain employs TRBV11-2 and TRBJ2-4; TRBD1 matches at 7 bases. The trim removed 1 base at V and 7 bases at J, leaving 1 base unmatched. The CDR3 loop spans 13 amino acids. Germline V gene data show CDR1 as SGHAT and CDR2 as FQNNGV. DNA of the CDR3: TGTGCCAGCAGCTTAGCACAGGGGAACATTCAGTACTTC. Amino acids: CASSLAQGNIQYF.

This clone showed up just a few times. This sequence joins TRBV24-1 and TRBJ1-4; D not resolved. Trimming cost V 2 bases and J 6 bases, with 9 bases left between them. Germline lookup yields CDR1 KGHDR and CDR2 SFDVKD. This CDR3 contains 14 residues. CDR3 residues: CATSDYYYDEKLFF. CDR3 in DNA: TGTGCCACCAGTGATTATTATTATGATGAAAAACTGTTTTTT.